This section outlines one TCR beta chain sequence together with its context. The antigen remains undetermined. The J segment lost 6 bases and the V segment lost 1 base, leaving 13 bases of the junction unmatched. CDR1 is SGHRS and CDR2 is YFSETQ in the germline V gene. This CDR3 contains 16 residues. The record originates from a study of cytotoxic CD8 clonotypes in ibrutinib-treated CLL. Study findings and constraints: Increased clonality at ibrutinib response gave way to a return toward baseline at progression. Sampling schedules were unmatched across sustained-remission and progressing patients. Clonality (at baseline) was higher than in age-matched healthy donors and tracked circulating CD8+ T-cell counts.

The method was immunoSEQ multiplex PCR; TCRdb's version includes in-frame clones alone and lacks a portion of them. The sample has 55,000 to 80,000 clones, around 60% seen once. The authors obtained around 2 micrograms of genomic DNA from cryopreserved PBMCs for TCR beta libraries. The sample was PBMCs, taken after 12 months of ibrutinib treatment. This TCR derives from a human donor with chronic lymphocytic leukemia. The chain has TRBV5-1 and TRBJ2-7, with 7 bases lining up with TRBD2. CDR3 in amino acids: CASSLSASGLSGEQYF. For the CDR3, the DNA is TGCGCCAGCAGCTTGTCGGCTAGCGGCCTCTCGGGCGAGCAGTACTTC.